This T cell receptor (delta chain) was identified in a study of Vδ1+ human thymocytes. Study-wide results and limits: Thymic TRG and TRD repertoires appeared highly polyclonal, with Gaussian CDR3 length distributions.

RNA was extracted from the cells and then reverse transcribed. The CDR3 regions were amplified by multiplex PCR from V-gene primers to a constant-region primer. TCRdb re-called clones from the multiplex PCR reads via CATT. Among tens of thousands of delta-chain clones listed, 29% were seen once. Notes on this clone: What it binds is not known.

Trimming cost V 9 bases and J 6 bases, with 14 bases left between them. This CDR3 has 12 amino acids. Germline-derived CDR1 and CDR2 are TSWWSYY and QGS. The receptor was derived from a boy younger than two who had congenital heart surgery. The sequenced sample was Vdelta1+ gamma-delta thymocytes from the thymus. The sample's subset: FACS-sorted CD3+ TCRalphabeta- TCRVdelta1+ TCRVdelta2- thymocytes. This chain uses TRDV1 with TRDJ1; no definite D call. The CDR3 coding sequence is TGTGCTCTCGGGAACCCTAAGAATAAACTCATCTTT. Its translation: CALGNPKNKLIF.